This T cell receptor (beta chain) is drawn from a study of blood T cell repertoires in COVID-19. Libraries were prepared by immunoSEQ multiplex PCR; TCRdb keeps only in-frame clonotypes and omits some of them. This sample has a few hundred thousand clones, with 80% to 90% found just once. CDR1 is SGHRS, CDR2 YFSETQ, per germline. CDR3 length: 14 residues. Trimming pared 0 bases from V and 4 bases from J, leaving 8 bases between. The V and J genes are TRBV5-1 and TRBJ1-5, with TRBD1 as a possible D gene (5 bases). The sequence was collected from a man aged 40-55 years who had recovered from COVID-19. What was sequenced was PBMCs or T cells enriched from blood (not recorded which). This CDR3 is CASSLAGLNQPQHF. For the CDR3, the DNA is TGCGCCAGCAGCTTGGCAGGGTTGAATCAGCCCCAGCATTTT.